The clone carrying this TCR beta chain appeared many times. Its target is not known. This sample was included in a study of molecular identifiers for immune sequencing clone quantification. Preparation of the bulk TCR libraries relied on previously described methods and listed TCR primers. MiXCR, run by TCRdb on the PCR reads, gives a single entry per CDR3 protein. The sample carries about 630,000 distinct CDR3 sequences, roughly 25% recorded once. Study results and caveats: Barcode sharing among identical TCR molecules could make large clones appear smaller.

Sequencing used naive CD8+ T cells from blood, with Jurkat cell RNA spiked in. Noted subset: FACS-sorted CD8+CD4-CCR7+CD45RA+ naive T cells. This TCR was sampled from a human donor in good health. Some libraries in this study had Jurkat cell RNA spiked in.

CDR3 sequence: CASSDGQWSNQPQHF. The CDR3, as DNA: TGTGCCAGCAGTGACGGCCAGTGGAGCAATCAGCCCCAGCATTTT. This chain links TRBV2 with TRBJ1-5; D remains ambiguous. V was cut by 3 bases and J by 1 base, with 10 bases left in between. This CDR3 has 15 residues. Germline-derived CDR1 and CDR2 are SNHLY and FYNNEI. Complete variable domain (other parts from reference TRBV2 and TRBJ1-5): EPEVTQTPSHQVTQMGQEVILRCVPISNHLYFYWYRQILGQKVEFLVSFYNNEISEKSEIFDDQFSVERPDGSNFTLKIRSTKLEDSAMYFCASSDGQWSNQPQHFGDGTRLSIL.